The sequence of this T cell receptor beta chain was determined in a study of CD8+CD57+ T cells in acquired aplastic anemia. The overall study: Mean yield of DNA from sorted CD4+ and CD8+ cells was about 3.2 ug.

The CDR3 has 17 residues. CDR1 is LNHDA and CDR2 is SQIVND in the germline V gene (reference sequence). Points from the study as a whole: Between patients and controls, CD8+ Simpson's diversity did not vary significantly.

Profiling that covered TCR beta VDJ and CDR3 relied on genomic DNA as its template. TCRdb re-called the reads through MiXCR, storing one row per CDR3 protein. This sample carries about 210,000 distinct CDR3 sequences, roughly 55% of them seen once, and the ten largest clones take about 29%. This clonotype showed up just once. Its specificity is not known. A much larger clone differs from this one at a single base, so this may be a read error. The sample consisted of sorted CD4+, CD8+, or CD8+CD57+ T cells (not recorded which) from PBMCs. The TCR originated in a human donor in good health. The chain employs TRBV19 and TRBJ2-7; 10 bases fit TRBD2. The CDR3 region has the DNA TGCGCCAGCAGATTCGGGCTAGCGGGGGACCTGACCTACGAGCAGTACTTC. The encoded protein is CASRFGLAGDLTYEQYF.